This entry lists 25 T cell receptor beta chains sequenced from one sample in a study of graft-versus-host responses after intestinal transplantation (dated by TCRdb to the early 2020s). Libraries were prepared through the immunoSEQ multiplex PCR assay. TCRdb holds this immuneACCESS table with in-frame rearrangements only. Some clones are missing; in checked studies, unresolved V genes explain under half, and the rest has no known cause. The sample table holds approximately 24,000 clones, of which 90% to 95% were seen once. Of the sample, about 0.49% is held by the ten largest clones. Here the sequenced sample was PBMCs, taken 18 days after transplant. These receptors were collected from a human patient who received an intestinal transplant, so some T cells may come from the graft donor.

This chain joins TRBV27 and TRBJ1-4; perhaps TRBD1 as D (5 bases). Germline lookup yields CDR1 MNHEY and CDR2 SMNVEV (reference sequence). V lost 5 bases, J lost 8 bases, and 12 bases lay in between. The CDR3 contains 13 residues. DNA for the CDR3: TGTGCCAGCAGTCTCAGGGTTGGGGAAAAACTGTTTTTT. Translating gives CASSLRVGEKLFF. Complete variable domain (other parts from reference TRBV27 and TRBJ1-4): EAQVTQNPRYLITVTGKKLTVTCSQNMNHEYMSWYRQDPGLGLRQIYYSMNVEVTDKGDVPEGYKVSRKEKRNFPLILESPSPNQTSLYFCASSLRVGEKLFFGSGTQLSVL.

The CDR3 coding sequence is TGTGCCAGCAGGACCGAACCGGGACAGGGGGATTCACCCCTCCACTTT. Translation: CASRTEPGQGDSPLHF. This chain uses TRBV13 with TRBJ1-6, with 11 nucleotides matching TRBD1. The germline V gene encodes CDR1 PRHDT and CDR2 FYEKMQ (reference sequence). With V trimmed by 6 bases and J by 8 bases, 9 bases remained unmatched. CDR3 length: 16 residues.

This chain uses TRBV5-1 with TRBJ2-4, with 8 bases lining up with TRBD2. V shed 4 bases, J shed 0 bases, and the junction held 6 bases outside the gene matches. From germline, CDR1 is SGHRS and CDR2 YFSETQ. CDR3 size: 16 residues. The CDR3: CASSPGGDLAKNIQYF. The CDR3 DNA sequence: TGCGCCAGCAGCCCCGGGGGGGATTTAGCCAAAAACATTCAGTACTTC.

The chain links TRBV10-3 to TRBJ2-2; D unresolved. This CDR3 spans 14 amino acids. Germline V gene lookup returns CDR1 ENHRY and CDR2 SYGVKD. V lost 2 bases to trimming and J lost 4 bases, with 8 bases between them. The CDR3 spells CAISETQRTGELFF. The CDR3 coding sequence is TGTGCCATCAGTGAGACACAGCGCACCGGGGAGCTGTTTTTT.

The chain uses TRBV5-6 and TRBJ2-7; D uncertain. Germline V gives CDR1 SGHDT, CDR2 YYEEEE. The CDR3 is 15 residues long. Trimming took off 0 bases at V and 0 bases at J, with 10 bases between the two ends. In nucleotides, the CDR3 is TGTGCCAGCAGCTTGGGGCTGCTAGACTCCTACGAGCAGTACTTC. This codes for CASSLGLLDSYEQYF.

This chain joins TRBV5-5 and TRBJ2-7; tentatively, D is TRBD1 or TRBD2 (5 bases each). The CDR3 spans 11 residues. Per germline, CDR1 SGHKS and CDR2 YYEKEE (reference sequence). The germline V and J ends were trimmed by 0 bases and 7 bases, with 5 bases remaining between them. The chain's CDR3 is CASSLGGEQYF. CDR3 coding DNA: TGTGCCAGCAGCTTGGGGGGGGAGCAGTACTTC.

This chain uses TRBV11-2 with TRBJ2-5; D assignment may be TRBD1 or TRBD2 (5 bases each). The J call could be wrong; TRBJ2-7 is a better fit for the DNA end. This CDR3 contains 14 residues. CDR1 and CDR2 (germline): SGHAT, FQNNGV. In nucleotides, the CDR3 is TGTGCCAGCAGCTTAGGACGTGGGGGCTACGAGCAGTACTTC. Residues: CASSLGRGGYEQYF.

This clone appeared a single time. CDR3 coding DNA: TGCGCCAGCAGCTTTAAGATAGATGAGCAGTTCTTC. Amino acid sequence: CASSFKIDEQFF. This chain uses TRBV5-1 with TRBJ2-1; D call uncertain. CDR3 size: 12 residues. Germline lookup yields CDR1 SGHRS and CDR2 YFSETQ. V lost 2 bases and J lost 8, with 8 bases in between.

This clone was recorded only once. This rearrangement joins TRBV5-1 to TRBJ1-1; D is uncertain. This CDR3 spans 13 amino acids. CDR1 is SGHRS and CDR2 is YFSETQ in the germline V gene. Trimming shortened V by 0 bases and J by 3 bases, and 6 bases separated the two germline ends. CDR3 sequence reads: CASSLGTHTEAFF. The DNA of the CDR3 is TGCGCCAGCAGCTTGGGGACGCACACTGAAGCTTTCTTT.

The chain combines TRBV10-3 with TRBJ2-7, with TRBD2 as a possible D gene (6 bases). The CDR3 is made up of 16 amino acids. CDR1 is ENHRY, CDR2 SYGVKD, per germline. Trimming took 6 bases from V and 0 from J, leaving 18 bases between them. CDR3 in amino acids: CAISPVGGFSSYEQYF. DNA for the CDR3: TGTGCCATCAGCCCGGTTGGGGGGTTCAGCTCCTACGAGCAGTACTTC.

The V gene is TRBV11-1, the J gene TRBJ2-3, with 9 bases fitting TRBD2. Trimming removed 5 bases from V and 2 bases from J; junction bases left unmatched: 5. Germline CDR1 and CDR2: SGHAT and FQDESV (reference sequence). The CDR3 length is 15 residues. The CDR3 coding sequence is TGTGCCAGCAGCCCGTTAGCGGGGGTCACAGATACGCAGTATTTT. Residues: CASSPLAGVTDTQYF. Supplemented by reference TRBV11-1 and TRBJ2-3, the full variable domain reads EAEVAQSPRYKITEKSQAVAFWCDPISGHATLYWYRQILGQGPELLVQFQDESVVDDSQLPKDRFSAERLKGVDSTLKIQPAELGDSAMYLCASSPLAGVTDTQYFGPGTRLTVL.

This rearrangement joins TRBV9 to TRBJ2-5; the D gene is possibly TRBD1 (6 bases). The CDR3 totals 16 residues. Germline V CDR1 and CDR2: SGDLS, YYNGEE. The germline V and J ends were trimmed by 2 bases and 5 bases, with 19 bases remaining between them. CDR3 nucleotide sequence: TGTGCCAGCAGCGTGACCCAGGGGTTCGGTGCGGAGACCCAGTACTTC. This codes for CASSVTQGFGAETQYF.

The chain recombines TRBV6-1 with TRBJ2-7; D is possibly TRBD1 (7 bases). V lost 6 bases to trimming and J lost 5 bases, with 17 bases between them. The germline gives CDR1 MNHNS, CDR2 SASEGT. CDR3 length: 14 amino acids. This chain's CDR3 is CASSPRGAIDEQYF. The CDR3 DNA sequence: TGTGCCAGCAGCCCCAGGGGGGCGATCGACGAGCAGTACTTC.

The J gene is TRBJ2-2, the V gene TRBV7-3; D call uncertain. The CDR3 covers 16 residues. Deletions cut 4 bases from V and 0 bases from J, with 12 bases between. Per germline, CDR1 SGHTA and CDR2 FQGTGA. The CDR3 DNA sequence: TGTGCCAGCAGCTCACCTTGGGCGACGAACACCGGGGAGCTGTTTTTT. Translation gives CASSSPWATNTGELFF.

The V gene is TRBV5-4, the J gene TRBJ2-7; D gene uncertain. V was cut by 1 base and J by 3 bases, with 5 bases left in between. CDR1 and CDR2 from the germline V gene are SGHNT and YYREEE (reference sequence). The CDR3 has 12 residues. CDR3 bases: TGTGCCAGCAGCTTGTGGGGCTACGAGCAGTACTTC. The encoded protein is CASSLWGYEQYF.

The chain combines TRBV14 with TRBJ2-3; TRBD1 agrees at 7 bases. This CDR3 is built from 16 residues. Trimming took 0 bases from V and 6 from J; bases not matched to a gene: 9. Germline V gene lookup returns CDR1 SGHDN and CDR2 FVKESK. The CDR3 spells CASSQDLEGAGDTQYF. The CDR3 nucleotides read TGTGCCAGCAGCCAAGATCTCGAGGGGGCAGGGGATACGCAGTATTTT.

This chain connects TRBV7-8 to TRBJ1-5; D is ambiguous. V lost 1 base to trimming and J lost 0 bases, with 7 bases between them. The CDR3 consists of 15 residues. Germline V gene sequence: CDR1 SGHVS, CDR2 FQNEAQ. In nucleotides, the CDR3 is TGTGCCAGCAGCTTAGTCGACACTAGCAATCAGCCCCAGCATTTT. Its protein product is CASSLVDTSNQPQHF.

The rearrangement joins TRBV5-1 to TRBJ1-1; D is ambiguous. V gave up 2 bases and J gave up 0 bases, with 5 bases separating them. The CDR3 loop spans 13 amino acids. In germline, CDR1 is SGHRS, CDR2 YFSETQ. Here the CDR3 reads CASSLDMNTEAFF. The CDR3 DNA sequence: TGCGCCAGCAGCTTAGACATGAACACTGAAGCTTTCTTT.

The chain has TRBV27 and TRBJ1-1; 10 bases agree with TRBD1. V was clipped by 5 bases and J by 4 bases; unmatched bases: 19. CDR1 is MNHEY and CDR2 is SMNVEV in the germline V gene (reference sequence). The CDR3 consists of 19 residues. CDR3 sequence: CASSEYLQGTGDGLTEAFF. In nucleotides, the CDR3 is TGTGCCAGCAGTGAATACCTTCAAGGGACAGGGGATGGTCTCACTGAAGCTTTCTTT.

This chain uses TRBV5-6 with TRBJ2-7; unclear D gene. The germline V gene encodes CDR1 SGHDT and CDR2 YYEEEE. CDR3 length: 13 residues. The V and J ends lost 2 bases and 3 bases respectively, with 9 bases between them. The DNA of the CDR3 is TGTGCCAGCAGCTTAACCCGGAACTACGAGCAGTACTTC. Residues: CASSLTRNYEQYF.

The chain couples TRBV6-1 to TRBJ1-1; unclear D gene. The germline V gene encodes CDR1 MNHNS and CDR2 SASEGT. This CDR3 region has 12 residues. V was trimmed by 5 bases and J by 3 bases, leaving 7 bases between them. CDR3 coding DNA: TGTGCCAGCAGTCTCACGTACACTGAAGCTTTCTTT. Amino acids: CASSLTYTEAFF.

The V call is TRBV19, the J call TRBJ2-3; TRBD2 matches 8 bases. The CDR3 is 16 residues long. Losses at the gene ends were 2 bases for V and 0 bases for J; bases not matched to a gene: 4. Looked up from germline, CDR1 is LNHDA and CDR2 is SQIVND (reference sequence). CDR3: CASSIRGTRSTDTQYF. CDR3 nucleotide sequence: TGTGCCAGTAGTATAAGGGGGACTAGGAGCACAGATACGCAGTATTTT. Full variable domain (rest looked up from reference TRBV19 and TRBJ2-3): DGGITQSPKYLFRKEGQNVTLSCEQNLNHDAMYWYRQDPGQGLRLIYYSQIVNDFQKGDIAEGYSVSREKKESFPLTVTSAQKNPTAFYLCASSIRGTRSTDTQYFGPGTRLTVL.

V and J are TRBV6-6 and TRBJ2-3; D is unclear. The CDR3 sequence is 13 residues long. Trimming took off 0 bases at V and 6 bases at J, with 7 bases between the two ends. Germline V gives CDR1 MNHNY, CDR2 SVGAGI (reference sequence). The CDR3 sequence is CASSYSIPDTQYF. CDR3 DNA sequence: TGTGCCAGCAGTTACTCGATCCCGGATACGCAGTATTTT.

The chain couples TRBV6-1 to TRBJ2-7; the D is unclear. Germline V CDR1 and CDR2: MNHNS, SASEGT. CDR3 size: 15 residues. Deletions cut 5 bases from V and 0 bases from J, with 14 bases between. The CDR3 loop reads CASSPSAYASYEQYF. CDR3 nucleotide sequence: TGTGCCAGCAGTCCTTCAGCCTACGCCTCCTACGAGCAGTACTTC.

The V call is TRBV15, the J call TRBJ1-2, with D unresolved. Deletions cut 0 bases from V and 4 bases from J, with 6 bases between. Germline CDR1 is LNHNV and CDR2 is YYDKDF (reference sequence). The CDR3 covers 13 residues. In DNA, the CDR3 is TGTGCCACCAGCAGAGAAAGTCCCTATGGCTACACCTTC. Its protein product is CATSRESPYGYTF.